One and the same sample provided the 28 T cell receptor beta chains below, sequenced in a study of control samples from healthy donors and cancer patients. Some clones are missing from TCRdb's copy, which holds only in-frame ones; the method was immunoSEQ multiplex PCR. The table includes 70,000 to 90,000 clones, 85% to 90% detected once. The sequenced sample was PBMCs. The receptor source for this set is a woman aged 55-75 years with head and neck cancer.

V is TRBV30 and J is TRBJ2-7; no firm D call. Germline V CDR1 and CDR2: GTSNPN, SVGIG (reference sequence). V was clipped by 0 bases and J by 5 bases, with 11 bases between them. The CDR3 has 13 amino acids. The chain's CDR3 is CAWSVRLSDEQYF. The CDR3 region has the DNA TGTGCCTGGAGTGTACGCCTCTCGGACGAGCAGTACTTC.

The CDR3 is CASSLNLGGTYEQYF. CDR3 sequence (DNA): TGTGCCAGCAGCTTAAATTTGGGGGGGACCTACGAGCAGTACTTC. This rearrangement joins TRBV11-2 to TRBJ2-7; 7 nucleotides align to TRBD2. The V gene end was trimmed by 2 bases and the J gene end by 2 bases; junction bases not matched to a gene: 6. The CDR3 contains 15 residues. Germline V lookup: CDR1 SGHAT, CDR2 FQNNGV.

This chain joins TRBV9 and TRBJ2-3; the D gene could be TRBD1 or TRBD2 (5 bases each). Germline V gives CDR1 SGDLS, CDR2 YYNGEE. This CDR3 has 14 residues. V dropped 4 bases and J dropped 4 bases, with 13 bases sitting between them. The CDR3 spells CASSQGTLPDTQYF. The CDR3 nucleotides read TGTGCCAGCAGCCAAGGGACCCTTCCAGATACGCAGTATTTT.

This clone was picked up a small number of times. V is TRBV5-1 and J is TRBJ2-2; D is uncertain. V was shortened by 5 bases and J by 4 bases, with 12 bases between the two germline ends. The germline V gene has CDR1 SGHRS and CDR2 YFSETQ. The CDR3 length is 14 residues. Here the CDR3 DNA reads TGCGCCAGCAGGTTCGACCGCGGCACCGGGGAGCTGTTTTTT. It codes for CASRFDRGTGELFF.

The chain employs TRBV11-1 and TRBJ2-5, with D uncertain. Germline V lookup: CDR1 SGHAT, CDR2 FQDESV (reference sequence). This CDR3 contains 12 residues. Trimming left V 1 base short and J 6 bases short, with 6 bases between. CDR3 loop: CASSLVRKTQYF. CDR3 DNA: TGTGCCAGCAGCTTAGTTCGCAAGACCCAGTACTTC.

This clone turned up a few times. This sequence joins TRBV5-4 and TRBJ2-7; no firm D call. This CDR3 region has 16 residues. With 0 bases removed from V and 2 bases from J, the gap between germline ends came to 15 bases. Germline CDR1 SGHNT, CDR2 YYREEE (reference sequence). CDR3 DNA: TGTGCCAGCAGCTTGGATGGGGTTAGCAACGCCTACGAGCAGTACTTC. It is translated as CASSLDGVSNAYEQYF.

This chain uses TRBV28 with TRBJ1-4; D not certain. The CDR3 has 12 amino acids. V lost 4 bases and J 15 bases, leaving 15 bases between the germline ends. CDR1 and CDR2 (germline): MDHEN, SYDVKM. The CDR3 region is CASSSSKVMVFF. CDR3 coding DNA: TGTGCCAGCAGTTCCTCGAAGGTGATGGTGTTTTTT.

The V gene is TRBV6-2 or TRBV6-3, the J gene TRBJ1-4, with unresolved D. The V end lost 5 bases, the J end lost 6 bases, and 7 bases lay between the germline ends. Per germline, CDR1 MNHEY and CDR2 SVGEGT. CDR3 length: 12 amino acids. The chain's CDR3 is CASSPGHEKLFF. As DNA, the CDR3 is TGTGCCAGCAGTCCAGGTCATGAAAAACTGTTTTTT.

The gene calls are TRBV7-9 and TRBJ2-1; D tentatively fits TRBD1 or TRBD2 (5 bases each). Trimming cost V 5 bases and J 9 bases, with 11 bases left between them. The CDR3 sequence is 12 residues long. Germline V gives CDR1 SEHNR, CDR2 FQNEAQ (reference sequence). The CDR3 DNA follows: TGTGCCAGCAGCCTAGGGACGGGTGAGCAGTTCTTC. Translating it yields CASSLGTGEQFF.

This chain links TRBV6-2 or TRBV6-3 with TRBJ2-7; TRBD1 matches 7 bases. The J segment lost 0 bases and the V segment lost 4 bases, leaving 9 bases of the junction unmatched. Germline CDR1 is MNHEY and CDR2 is SVGEGT. This CDR3 has 16 residues. CDR3 in DNA: TGTGCCAGCAGTTCCCTAGACAGGGTCTACTCCTACGAGCAGTACTTC. Protein product: CASSSLDRVYSYEQYF.

The chain carries TRBV19 and TRBJ2-3, with 9 positions matching TRBD1. The junction had 13 bases not matched to a gene; V was cut back by 5 bases and J by 1 base. CDR1 is LNHDA and CDR2 is SQIVND in the germline V gene (reference sequence). The CDR3 is 18 amino acids. Written as DNA, the CDR3 is TGTGCCAGTAGTGCGACCGGGACAGGGTATTCCGGCACAGATACGCAGTATTTT. Encoded protein: CASSATGTGYSGTDTQYF.

The gene calls are TRBV18 and TRBJ2-2; D is possibly TRBD2 (6 bases). Per germline, CDR1 KGHSH and CDR2 LQKENI. V lost 3 bases, J lost 4 bases, and 15 bases lay in between. The CDR3 runs to 16 residues. CDR3 sequence reads: CASSPTGPGGTGELFF. The CDR3 DNA reads as TGTGCCAGCTCACCTACCGGGCCCGGGGGCACCGGGGAGCTGTTTTTT. Full variable domain (rest looked up from reference TRBV18 and TRBJ2-2): NAGVMQNPRHLVRRRGQEARLRCSPMKGHSHVYWYRQLPEEGLKFMVYLQKENIIDESGMPKERFSAEFPKEGPSILRIQQVVRGDSAAYFCASSPTGPGGTGELFFGEGSRLTVL.

This chain connects TRBV28 to TRBJ1-4, with TRBD1 as a possible D gene (6 bases). The germline V and J ends were trimmed by 6 bases and 7 bases, with 18 bases remaining between them. Germline CDR1 MDHEN, CDR2 SYDVKM. The CDR3 is made up of 15 amino acids. The CDR3 sequence: CASSSSRGLVEKLFF. The CDR3 DNA sequence: TGTGCCAGCAGCTCCTCCCGGGGGCTAGTTGAAAAACTGTTTTTT.

This clone was counted between two and nine times. This chain links TRBV5-6 with TRBJ1-6; D not resolved. Germline V gene sequence: CDR1 SGHDT, CDR2 YYEEEE. V gave up 0 bases and J gave up 7 bases, with 5 bases separating them. The CDR3 totals 13 residues. CDR3 loop: CASSLVANSPLHF. The CDR3 DNA reads as TGTGCCAGCAGCTTGGTAGCGAATTCACCCCTCCACTTT.

The sample holds one count of this clone. This sequence joins TRBV11-2 and TRBJ2-1; 10 bases map to TRBD1. CDR1 and CDR2 from the germline V gene are SGHAT and FQNNGV. The junction had 4 bases not matched to a gene; V was cut back by 2 bases and J by 15 bases. The CDR3 consists of 12 residues. CDR3 DNA sequence: TGTGCCAGCAGCTTACTGGGGACAGGGGTGTTCTTC. Translation gives CASSLLGTGVFF.

V gene TRBV4-1 combines with J gene TRBJ1-2; TRBD1 might be the D (6 bases). V lost 2 bases, J lost 6 bases, and 16 bases lay in between. The CDR3 consists of 15 residues. The germline V gene encodes CDR1 MGHRA and CDR2 YSYEKL. This CDR3 reads CASSQWYRDGHGYTF. CDR3 in DNA: TGCGCCAGCAGCCAATGGTACAGGGATGGCCATGGCTACACCTTC.

This clone has a single count. Here the CDR3 reads CATRTIPGNQPQHF. In DNA, the CDR3 is TGTGCCACCCGTACGATACCCGGGAATCAGCCCCAGCATTTT. The gene calls are TRBV6-5 and TRBJ1-5, with D hard to call. Germline CDR1 MNHEY, CDR2 SVGAGI. V was shortened by 10 bases and J by 4 bases, with 17 bases between the two germline ends. The CDR3 has 14 amino acids.

The chain recombines TRBV30 with TRBJ2-7; tentative D call: TRBD2 (5 bases). The V end was cut by 3 bases, the J end by 7 bases, with 16 bases between. Germline lookup yields CDR1 GTSNPN and CDR2 SVGIG (reference sequence). The CDR3 covers 13 residues. The CDR3 loop is CAWSRGTAREQYF. DNA of the CDR3: TGTGCCTGGAGCCGGGGAACTGCTAGGGAGCAGTACTTC. The entire variable domain, with the rest obtained from reference TRBV30 and TRBJ2-7, is as follows: SQTIHQWPATLVQPVGSPLSLECTVEGTSNPNLYWYRQAAGRGLQLLFYSVGIGQISSEVPQNLSASRPQDRQFILSSKKLLLSDSGFYLCAWSRGTAREQYFGPGTRLTVT.

This rearrangement joins TRBV14 to TRBJ1-1; possible D gene TRBD1, 5 bases. The CDR3 is 13 amino acids. Looked up from germline, CDR1 is SGHDN and CDR2 is FVKESK. The V end lost 4 bases, the J end lost 5 bases, and 11 bases lay between the germline ends. The CDR3, as DNA: TGTGCCAGCAGCCCCAACCGGGGGACTGAAGCTTTCTTT. It encodes CASSPNRGTEAFF. The variable domain in full, completed from reference TRBV14 and TRBJ1-1, reads EAGVTQFPSHSVIEKGQTVTLRCDPISGHDNLYWYRRVMGKEIKFLLHFVKESKQDESGMPNNRFLAERTGGTYSTLKVQPAELEDSGVYFCASSPNRGTEAFFGQGTRLTVV.

V is TRBV11-2 and J is TRBJ1-1; TRBD1 might be the D (6 bases). V was clipped by 5 bases and J by 4 bases, with 11 bases between them. Germline V gene data show CDR1 as SGHAT and CDR2 as FQNNGV. The CDR3 is 13 residues long. The CDR3 protein is CASSKEGGTEAFF. For the CDR3, the DNA is TGTGCCAGCAGCAAGGAGGGGGGCACTGAAGCTTTCTTT.

The CDR3 DNA reads TGTGCCAGCAGCCAAGACTTTTCTGGGACCTACGAGCAGTACTTC. It translates to CASSQDFSGTYEQYF. V usage is TRBV3-1 (or the pseudogene TRBV3-2) and J usage is TRBJ2-7; D is ambiguous. The germline V gene encodes CDR1 LGHDT and CDR2 YNNKEL (reference sequence). This CDR3 region has 15 residues. The V end was cut by 0 bases, the J end by 2 bases, with 11 bases between.

The V gene is TRBV2, the J gene TRBJ2-1; D unclear. Per the germline V gene, CDR1 is SNHLY and CDR2 is FYNNEI. Trimming stripped 3 bases from V and 6 bases from J, with 9 bases between. CDR3 size: 13 residues. The CDR3 sequence: CASSEVRSNEQFF. CDR3 nucleotide sequence: TGTGCCAGCAGTGAGGTACGTTCCAATGAGCAGTTCTTC.

V gene TRBV24-1 combines with J gene TRBJ2-2; D unresolved. The V end lost 0 bases, the J end lost 6 bases, and 4 bases lay between the germline ends. Germline loops: CDR1 KGHDR, CDR2 SFDVKD. The CDR3 sequence is 13 residues long. This CDR3 reads CATSDLLPGELFF. The CDR3 DNA reads as TGTGCCACCAGTGATTTGCTTCCCGGGGAGCTGTTTTTT.

This chain uses TRBV11-3 with TRBJ2-7; 7 bases align to TRBD2. Unmatched junction bases numbered 3, after V lost 1 base and J lost 0 bases. In germline, CDR1 is SGHNT, CDR2 YENEEA. This CDR3 spans 15 amino acids. The chain's CDR3 is CASSLGASGSYEQYF. The CDR3 bases are TGTGCCAGCAGCTTAGGGGCTAGCGGCTCCTACGAGCAGTACTTC.

This rearrangement joins TRBV20-1 to TRBJ1-3; 7 bases map to TRBD1. V trimming: 3 bases; J trimming: 8 bases; junction bases outside the gene matches: 4. Germline CDR1 reads DFQATT; CDR2 reads SNEGSKA (reference sequence). This CDR3 has 12 residues. The DNA for the CDR3 is TGCAGTGCTAGTGCAGGGGGGGACACCATATATTTT. Protein: CSASAGGDTIYF.

The chain employs TRBV20-1 and TRBJ2-3; D remains unclear. Looked up from germline, CDR1 is DFQATT and CDR2 is SNEGSKA (reference sequence). This CDR3 contains 11 residues. The V end was cut by 3 bases, the J end by 9 bases, with 10 bases between. CDR3 sequence (DNA): TGCAGTGCTAGCCACGTAGTAACGCAGTATTTT. Translating it yields CSASHVVTQYF.

The CDR3 coding sequence is TGTGCCAGCAGCTCCGGCGAGGGGGCTCAGCCCCAGCATTTT. It is translated as CASSSGEGAQPQHF. V usage is TRBV5-5 and J usage is TRBJ1-5; 7 bases match TRBD1. With 3 bases clipped from V and 6 bases from J, the junction kept 6 bases outside the gene matches. The CDR3 covers 14 residues. CDR1 and CDR2 (germline): SGHKS, YYEKEE (reference sequence).

The chain links TRBV5-4 to TRBJ2-5; perhaps TRBD2 as D (6 bases). V was clipped by 7 bases and J by 4 bases, with 17 bases between them. In germline, CDR1 is SGHNT, CDR2 YYREEE (reference sequence). This CDR3 comprises 14 residues. In nucleotides, the CDR3 is TGTGCCAGCTGGGTCGCGGGGATTGGAGAGACCCAGTACTTC. It encodes CASWVAGIGETQYF.